This T cell receptor beta chain was identified during a study of CD8+CD57+ T cells in acquired aplastic anemia. Overall study: The study obtained an average of about 3.2 ug of DNA from sorted CD4+ and CD8+ cells. Healthy donor CD4+ samples were sequenced to a depth that averaged about 10.8 million reads.

V was trimmed by 2 bases and J by 4 bases, leaving 8 bases between them. Per germline, CDR1 SEHNR and CDR2 FQNEAQ (reference sequence). This CDR3 has 14 amino acids. Concerning this clonotype: Its antigen is unknown.

CDR3 and TCR beta VDJ profiling relied on a genomic DNA template. TCRdb used MiXCR to reprocess the reads, holding one entry per CDR3 protein. The repertoire holds about 170,000 distinct CDR3 sequences, with 55% to 80% as singletons. Study outcomes and limitations: Both patients and controls carried the same twenty-nine CD8+ CDR3 sequences. Patient and control CD8+ Simpson's diversity was not significantly different.

J is TRBJ2-2 and V is TRBV7-9; D is ambiguous. The sample was sorted CD4+, CD8+, or CD8+CD57+ T cells (not recorded which) from PBMCs. The clonotype originates from a human donor in good health. CDR3 in amino acids: CASSLSSSTGELFF. The CDR3 bases are TGTGCCAGCAGCTTAAGTTCGTCCACCGGGGAGCTGTTTTTT.